This section outlines one TCR beta chain sequence together with its context. CDR1 MDHEN and CDR2 SYDVKM come from the germline V gene. The CDR3 loop spans 11 amino acids. V shed 10 bases and J shed 4 bases, with 10 bases lying between them. Primers: 60 Vbeta forward and 13 Jbeta reverse. Generated by immunoSEQ multiplex PCR, the TCRdb table keeps only in-frame clones and is missing some. The data show about 77,000 clones, approximately 78% seen once. This record comes from a study of cytomegalovirus exposure and HLA in healthy donors. Though nominally healthy at sampling, donors likely had unrecorded immune exposures.

Sequencing was carried out using PBMCs. This receptor was identified in a middle-aged man in good health and CMV-seronegative. The rearrangement joins TRBV28 to TRBJ1-1; TRBD1 might be the D (6 bases). The CDR3 sequence is CATTGPTEAFF. The CDR3 nucleotides read TGTGCCACCACAGGGCCCACTGAAGCTTTCTTT.